This TCR beta chain is drawn from a study of T cells in Graves' hyperthyroidism and ophthalmopathy. Points from the study as a whole: Patients with ophthalmopathy were separated from those with stable hyperthyroidism by a 13 V-J model.

Over 18 months, lack of ophthalmopathy progression marked Graves' hyperthyroidism as stable. For the diagnoses, clinical symptoms, serum thyroxine and TRAb, thyroid ultrasound and orbital computed tomography were used. The TCR beta CDR3 regions underwent amplification using RNA transcripts as the source. The HTBI set primed first-round TCR CDR3 RT-PCR. From the multiplex PCR reads, TCRdb called clonotypes with MiXCR, one entry per CDR3 protein. The data contain around 350,000 distinct CDR3 sequences, roughly 25% of them singletons. The CDR3 is 14 amino acids. Germline lookup yields CDR1 SNHLY and CDR2 FYNNEI. With 4 bases clipped from V and 0 bases from J, the junction kept 2 bases outside the gene matches. A word on this clonotype: The antigen remains unidentified. A much larger clone differs from this one at a single base, so this may be a read error. It is likely a read error, because the conserved phenylalanine at the end of the CDR3 is missing.

Sequencing was performed on blood. The chain has TRBV2 and TRBJ1-1; 7 bases map to TRBD1. The source of this sequence is a man aged 50 or older with Graves' hyperthyroidism. CDR3 in amino acids: CASSGDSMNTEAFL. The CDR3, as DNA: TGTGCCAGCAGTGGGGACAGCATGAACACTGAAGCTTTCCTT.